These T cell receptor beta chains were read from a single sample in a study of breast tumors, draining lymph nodes, adjacent tissues. Via MiXCR, TCRdb re-called the multiplex PCR reads, giving one row per CDR3 protein. Among 85,000 to 130,000 distinct CDR3 sequences listed, around 21% were seen once. Source material: axillary lymph node tissue. These receptors all come from a female donor with breast cancer. Some clones in this sample may be carry-over from other donors' samples. Each CDR3 is given with its conserved first and last residue. A D gene is named only where the DNA matches it firmly. The listing skips clone size in some rows; elsewhere it reads once, few, many or a size class.

v_call	j_call	clone_size	d_call	cdr3_nt	cdr3_aa
TRBV9	TRBJ1-3	many	NA	TGTGCCAGCAGCGGGGCCGGAGGGGCAGGGTTCTATTCTGGAAACACCATATATTTT	CASSGAGGAGFYSGNTIYF
TRBV5-1	TRBJ2-2	many	TRBD1	TGCGCCAGCAGCAAGGACAGGGGAGCCGGGGAGCTGTTTTTT	CASSKDRGAGELFF
TRBV2	TRBJ1-2	many	TRBD1	TGTGCCAGCAGTACCGGGACAGTCTATGGCTACACCTTC	CASSTGTVYGYTF
TRBV27	TRBJ1-6	few	NA	TGTGCCAGCAGTTTAGGCCCGATGTGGGCGAGCTCCTATAATTCACCCCTCCACTTT	CASSLGPMWASSYNSPLHF
TRBV2	TRBJ2-2	NA	NA	TGTGCCAGCAGTGAGCGGTGGACTAACACCGGGGAGCTGTTTTTT	CASSERWTNTGELFF
TRBV7-9	TRBJ2-1	many	TRBD2	TGTGCCAGCAGCCCCTGGGCGGGGGTCAAAGGGGATGAGCAGTTCTTC	CASSPWAGVKGDEQFF
TRBV11-2	TRBJ2-7	many	NA	TGTGCCAGCAGCTCAGGGCAGAACTACGAGCAGTACTTC	CASSSGQNYEQYF
TRBV6-1	TRBJ2-3	NA	NA	TGTGCCAGCAGTGAATGGCTAGTAGCTGCCCCCTCCACGCAGTATTTT	CASSEWLVAAPSTQYF
TRBV7-3	TRBJ2-1	many	NA	TGTGCCAGCAGCTTAACGAGGGCGTCCCTCAATGAGCAGTTCTTC	CASSLTRASLNEQFF
TRBV9	TRBJ2-5	many	NA	TGTGCCAGCAGCGTAGGGGGGGTTCTCGGGACCCAGTACTTC	CASSVGGVLGTQYF
TRBV24-1	TRBJ2-4	many	NA	TGTGCCACCAGTGATGAAAACATTCAGTACTTC	CATSDENIQYF
TRBV7-2	TRBJ2-6	many	NA	TGTGCCAGCAGCTTACCGTCTGGGGCCAACGTCCTGACTTTC	CASSLPSGANVLTF
TRBV30	TRBJ1-6	many	NA	TGTGCCTGGAGGCGCAGGGATAATTCACCCCTCCACTTT	CAWRRRDNSPLHF
TRBV4-2	TRBJ1-5	NA	NA	TGTGCCAGCAGCCAAGAGACAGTAGGGCCGCAGCCCCAGCATTTT	CASSQETVGPQPQHF
TRBV15	TRBJ1-5	many	NA	TGTGCCACCAGCAGAGATCAAGGGACGGGCAATCAGCCCCAGCATTTT	CATSRDQGTGNQPQHF
TRBV5-6	TRBJ1-4	many	NA	TGTGCCAGCAGCACACATTCGGGCCGTGAAAAACTGTTTTTT	CASSTHSGREKLFF
TRBV12-3/TRBV12-4	TRBJ1-3	many	NA	TGTGCCAGCAACAGACAGAGCGGGGTGGACACCATATATTTT	CASNRQSGVDTIYF
TRBV12-3/TRBV12-4	TRBJ1-6	many	NA	TGTGCCAGCAGGTACGGACCGGATTCACCCCTCCACTTT	CASRYGPDSPLHF
TRBV4-2	TRBJ2-7	many	NA	TGTGCCAGCAGCCAAGATATTAGGAGGGACTCCTACGAGCAGTACTTC	CASSQDIRRDSYEQYF
TRBV13	TRBJ1-2	NA	NA	TGTGCCAGCAGCGCCGTGGCTGGCTGCACCTTC	CASSAVAGCTF
TRBV20-1	TRBJ2-1	many	TRBD2	TGCAGTGCCCTCAGACTAGCGGGGGGGCCCTACAATGAGCAGTTCTTC	CSALRLAGGPYNEQFF
TRBV19	TRBJ1-5	NA	NA	TGTGCCAGTAGTCTAAGGGCAGGAGGGCAGCCCCAGCATTTT	CASSLRAGGQPQHF